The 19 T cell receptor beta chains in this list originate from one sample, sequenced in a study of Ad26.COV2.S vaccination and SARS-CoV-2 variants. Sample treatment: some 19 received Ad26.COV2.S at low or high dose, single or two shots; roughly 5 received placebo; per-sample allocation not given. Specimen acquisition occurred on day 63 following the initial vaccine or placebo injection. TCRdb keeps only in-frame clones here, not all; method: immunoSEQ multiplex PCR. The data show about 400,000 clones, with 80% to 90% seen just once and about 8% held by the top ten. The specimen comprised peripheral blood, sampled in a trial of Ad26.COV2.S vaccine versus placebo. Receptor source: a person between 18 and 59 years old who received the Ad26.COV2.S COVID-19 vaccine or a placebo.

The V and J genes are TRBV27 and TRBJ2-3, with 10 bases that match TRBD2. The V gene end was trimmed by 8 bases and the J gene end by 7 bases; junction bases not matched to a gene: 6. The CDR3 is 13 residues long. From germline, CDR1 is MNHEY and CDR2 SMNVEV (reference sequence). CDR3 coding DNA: TGTGCCAGCGGTAGCGGGGGGCGTAATACGCAGTATTTT. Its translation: CASGSGGRNTQYF.

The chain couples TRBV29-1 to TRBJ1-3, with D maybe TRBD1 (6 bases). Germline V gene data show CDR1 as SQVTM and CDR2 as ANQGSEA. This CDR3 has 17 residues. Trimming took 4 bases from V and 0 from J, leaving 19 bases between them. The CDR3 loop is CSVAGEGDSHSGNTIYF. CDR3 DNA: TGCAGCGTTGCGGGGGAGGGGGACTCCCACTCTGGAAACACCATATATTTT.

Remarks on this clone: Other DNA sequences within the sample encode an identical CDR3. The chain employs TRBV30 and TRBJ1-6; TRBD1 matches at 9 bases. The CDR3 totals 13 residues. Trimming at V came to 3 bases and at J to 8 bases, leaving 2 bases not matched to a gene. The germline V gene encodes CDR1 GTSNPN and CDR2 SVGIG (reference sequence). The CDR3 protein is CAWSGQGYSPLHF. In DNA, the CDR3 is TGTGCCTGGAGCGGACAGGGGTATTCACCCCTCCACTTT.

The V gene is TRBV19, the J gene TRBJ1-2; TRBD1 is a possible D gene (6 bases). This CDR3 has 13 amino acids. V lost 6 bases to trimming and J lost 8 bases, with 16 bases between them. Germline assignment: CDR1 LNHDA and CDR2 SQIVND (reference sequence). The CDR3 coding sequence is TGTGCCAGTAGAGGTCCGGGGGCGTCGGGCTACACCTTC. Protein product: CASRGPGASGYTF.

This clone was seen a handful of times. This chain's CDR3 is CASSIVGGGYGYTF. DNA of the CDR3: TGTGCCAGTAGTATAGTCGGAGGGGGCTATGGCTACACCTTC. The chain couples TRBV19 to TRBJ1-2; weak D call: TRBD1 (6 bases). In germline, CDR1 is LNHDA, CDR2 SQIVND (reference sequence). This CDR3 region has 14 residues. Trimming shortened V by 1 base and J by 4 bases, and 10 bases separated the two germline ends. Looking up the rest from reference TRBV19 and TRBJ1-2 gives the full variable domain: DGGITQSPKYLFRKEGQNVTLSCEQNLNHDAMYWYRQDPGQGLRLIYYSQIVNDFQKGDIAEGYSVSREKKESFPLTVTSAQKNPTAFYLCASSIVGGGYGYTFGSGTRLTVV.

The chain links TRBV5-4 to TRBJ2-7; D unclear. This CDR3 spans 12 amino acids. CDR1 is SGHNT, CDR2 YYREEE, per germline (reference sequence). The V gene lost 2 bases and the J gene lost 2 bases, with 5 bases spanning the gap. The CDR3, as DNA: TGTGCCAGCAGCTTTGACACCTACGAGCAGTACTTC. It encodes CASSFDTYEQYF.

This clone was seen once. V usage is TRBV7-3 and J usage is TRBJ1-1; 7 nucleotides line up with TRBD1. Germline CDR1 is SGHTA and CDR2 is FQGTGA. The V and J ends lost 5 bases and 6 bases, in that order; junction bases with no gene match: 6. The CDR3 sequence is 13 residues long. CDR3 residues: CASSRDRSAEAFF. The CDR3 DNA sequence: TGTGCCAGCAGCCGGGACAGATCCGCTGAAGCTTTCTTT.

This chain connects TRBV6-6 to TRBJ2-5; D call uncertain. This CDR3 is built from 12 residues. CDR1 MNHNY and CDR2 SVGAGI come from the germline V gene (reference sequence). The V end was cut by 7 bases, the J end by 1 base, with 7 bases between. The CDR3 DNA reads TGTGCCAGCACAGGCGGCCAAGAGACCCAGTACTTC. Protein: CASTGGQETQYF.

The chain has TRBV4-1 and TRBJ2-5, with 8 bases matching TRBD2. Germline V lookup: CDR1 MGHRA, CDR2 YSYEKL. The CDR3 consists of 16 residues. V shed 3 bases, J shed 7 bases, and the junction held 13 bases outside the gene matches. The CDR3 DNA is TGCGCCAGCAGCCAGGGGAAAAAGCGGGAGCTAGGGACCCAGTACTTC. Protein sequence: CASSQGKKRELGTQYF.

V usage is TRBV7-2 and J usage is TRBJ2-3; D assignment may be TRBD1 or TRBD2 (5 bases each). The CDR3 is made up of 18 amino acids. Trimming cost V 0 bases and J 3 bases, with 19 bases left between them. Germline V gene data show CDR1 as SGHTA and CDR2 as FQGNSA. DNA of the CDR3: TGTGCCAGCAGCTTAGCGCTCACTAGTAGGGGTTCAACAGATACGCAGTATTTT. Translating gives CASSLALTSRGSTDTQYF.

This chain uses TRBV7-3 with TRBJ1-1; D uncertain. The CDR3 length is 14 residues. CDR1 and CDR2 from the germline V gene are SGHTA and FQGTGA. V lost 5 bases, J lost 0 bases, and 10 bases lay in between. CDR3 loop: CASSPDGVNTEAFF. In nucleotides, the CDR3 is TGTGCCAGCAGCCCGGACGGTGTGAACACTGAAGCTTTCTTT. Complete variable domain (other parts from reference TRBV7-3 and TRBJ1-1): GAGVSQTPSNKVTEKGKYVELRCDPISGHTALYWYRQSLGQGPEFLIYFQGTGAADDSGLPNDRFFAVRPEGSVSTLKIQRTERGDSAVYLCASSPDGVNTEAFFGQGTRLTVV.

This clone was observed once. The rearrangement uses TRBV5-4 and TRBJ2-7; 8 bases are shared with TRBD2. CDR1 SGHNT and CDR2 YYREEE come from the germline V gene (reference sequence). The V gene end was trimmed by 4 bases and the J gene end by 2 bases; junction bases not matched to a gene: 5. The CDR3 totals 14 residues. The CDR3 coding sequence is TGTGCCAGCAGCCTCCGGGGGGGAGCCTACGAGCAGTACTTC. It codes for CASSLRGGAYEQYF. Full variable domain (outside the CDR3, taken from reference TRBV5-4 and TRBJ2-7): ETGVTQSPTHLIKTRGQQVTLRCSSQSGHNTVSWYQQALGQGPQFIFQYYREEENGRGNFPPRFSGLQFPNYSSELNVNALELDDSALYLCASSLRGGAYEQYFGPGTRLTVT.

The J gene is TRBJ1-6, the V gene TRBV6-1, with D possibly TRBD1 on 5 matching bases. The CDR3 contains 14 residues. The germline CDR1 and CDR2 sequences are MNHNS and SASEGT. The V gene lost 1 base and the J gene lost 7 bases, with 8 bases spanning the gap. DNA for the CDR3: TGTGCCAGCAGTGAAGAGGGGACCAATTCACCCCTCCACTTT. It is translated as CASSEEGTNSPLHF.

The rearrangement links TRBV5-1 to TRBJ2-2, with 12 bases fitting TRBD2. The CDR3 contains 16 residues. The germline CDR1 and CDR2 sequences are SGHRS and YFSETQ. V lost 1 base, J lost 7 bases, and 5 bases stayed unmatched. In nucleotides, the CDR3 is TGCGCCAGCAGCTTGCCCGGGACTAGCGGGTTCGGGGAGCTGTTTTTT. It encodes CASSLPGTSGFGELFF.

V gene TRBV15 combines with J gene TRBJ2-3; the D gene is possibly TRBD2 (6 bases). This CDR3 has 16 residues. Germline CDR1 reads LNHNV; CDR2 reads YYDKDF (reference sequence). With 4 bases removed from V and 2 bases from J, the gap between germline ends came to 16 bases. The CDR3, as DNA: TGTGCCACCAGCACCGTTGGGCGGGGACCCACAGATACGCAGTATTTT. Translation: CATSTVGRGPTDTQYF.

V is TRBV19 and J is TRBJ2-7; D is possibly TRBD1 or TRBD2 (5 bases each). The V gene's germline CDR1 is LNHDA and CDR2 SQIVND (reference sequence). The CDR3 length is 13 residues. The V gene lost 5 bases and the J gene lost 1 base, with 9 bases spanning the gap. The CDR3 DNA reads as TGTGCCAGTAGTGAGGGGCAATCCTACGAGCAGTACTTC. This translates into CASSEGQSYEQYF.

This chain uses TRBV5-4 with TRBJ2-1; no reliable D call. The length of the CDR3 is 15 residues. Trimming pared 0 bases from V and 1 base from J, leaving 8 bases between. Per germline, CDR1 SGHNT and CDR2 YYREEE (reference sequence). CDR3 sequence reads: CASSLVIGSYNEQFF. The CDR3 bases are TGTGCCAGCAGCTTGGTAATAGGATCCTACAATGAGCAGTTCTTC.

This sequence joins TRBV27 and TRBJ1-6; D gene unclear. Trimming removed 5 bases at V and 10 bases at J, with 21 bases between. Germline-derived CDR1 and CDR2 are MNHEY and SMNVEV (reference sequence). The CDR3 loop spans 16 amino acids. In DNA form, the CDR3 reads TGTGCCAGCAGTGCCGGACCTCCGGGAGTAGGGTCACCCCTCCACTTT. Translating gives CASSAGPPGVGSPLHF.

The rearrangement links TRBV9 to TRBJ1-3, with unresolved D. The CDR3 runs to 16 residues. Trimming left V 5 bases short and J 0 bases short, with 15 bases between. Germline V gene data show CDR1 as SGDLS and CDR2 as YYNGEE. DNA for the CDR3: TGTGCCAGCAGTGCGGACTTACGGAGCTCTGGAAACACCATATATTTT. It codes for CASSADLRSSGNTIYF.